These T cell receptor beta chains were read from a single sample in a study of blood T cell repertoires in COVID-19. Sequencing was performed with immunoSEQ multiplex PCR; in TCRdb, only in-frame clones are kept and a portion is missing. In the table there are about 75,000 clones, 84% of which are singletons. Specimen: peripheral blood. These TCRs come from a woman aged 45 to 65 with acute or convalescent COVID-19. The CDR3 runs from the conserved cysteine through the conserved F or W. A D gene is named only where the DNA matches it firmly. Size tells how often a clone was seen (once, few, many) or the class of an expanded clone, and some rows leave it out.

size: -; J: TRBJ2-3; V: TRBV28; D: TRBD2; DNA: TGTGCCAGCAGTCTGGCGGGACTAAGCACAGATACGCAGTATTTT; CDR3: CASSLAGLSTDTQYF
size: -; J: TRBJ2-7; V: TRBV4-3; D: -; DNA: TGCGCCAGCAGCCAAGAATCCGGCGGGCCGAGCTCCTACGAGCAGTACTTC; CDR3: CASSQESGGPSSYEQYF
size: -; J: TRBJ2-5; V: TRBV4-1; D: -; DNA: TGCGCCAGCAGCCAAGAATGGCCTAGCAGGGAGACCCAGTACTTC; CDR3: CASSQEWPSRETQYF
size: -; J: TRBJ2-2; V: TRBV19; D: TRBD2; DNA: TGTGCCAGTAGTACCCCGGGGGTGGGACTAGCGTACACCGGGGAGCTGTTTTTT; CDR3: CASSTPGVGLAYTGELFF
size: -; J: TRBJ1-1; V: TRBV7-2; D: -; DNA: TGTGCCAGCAGCTTGTTCTTCGGCGGGAACACTGAAGCTTTCTTT; CDR3: CASSLFFGGNTEAFF
size: -; J: TRBJ2-7; V: TRBV6-2/TRBV6-3; D: -; DNA: TGTGCCAGCAGTTACTCGATCCCGGCTAGCACTGAGCAGTACTTC; CDR3: CASSYSIPASTEQYF
size: -; J: TRBJ1-6; V: TRBV28; D: -; DNA: TGTGCCACCGGGGGGCCCGGATCACCCCTCCACTTT; CDR3: CATGGPGSPLHF
size: -; J: TRBJ1-2; V: TRBV28; D: -; DNA: TGTGCCAGCAGTTCAGACTACTATGGCTACACCTTC; CDR3: CASSSDYYGYTF
size: -; J: TRBJ1-1; V: TRBV18; D: -; DNA: TGTGCCAGCTTCGGGGGACTGAACACTGAAGCTTTCTTT; CDR3: CASFGGLNTEAFF
size: few; J: TRBJ2-3; V: TRBV19; D: TRBD2; DNA: TGTGCCAGCGCGGGAGGGAGCACAGATACGCAGTATTTT; CDR3: CASAGGSTDTQYF
size: once; J: TRBJ2-7; V: TRBV29-1; D: TRBD1; DNA: TGCAGCGTTGGGGGGACAGGGAGCCACGAGCAGTACTTC; CDR3: CSVGGTGSHEQYF
size: -; J: TRBJ1-3; V: TRBV27; D: -; DNA: TGTGCCAGCAGCCCATACCCGGTGGGAGCCAGGAACTCTGGAAACACCATATATTTT; CDR3: CASSPYPVGARNSGNTIYF
size: -; J: TRBJ1-1; V: TRBV29-1; D: -; DNA: TGCAGCGCCGGGGGAAGCGGCACTGAAGCTTTCTTT; CDR3: CSAGGSGTEAFF
size: -; J: TRBJ1-6; V: TRBV7-9; D: -; DNA: TGTGCCAGCAGCTCTTTTCAGGGATTCTCACCCCTCCACTTT; CDR3: CASSSFQGFSPLHF
size: -; J: TRBJ2-1; V: TRBV5-1; D: TRBD1; DNA: TGCGCCAGCAGCTTGGTCGTGGGGACAGGGTTCGATGAGCAGTTCTTC; CDR3: CASSLVVGTGFDEQFF
size: -; J: TRBJ2-6; V: TRBV18; D: -; DNA: TGTGCCAGCTCACCCACTTGGGGGCGCGGCTCTGGGGCCAACGTCCTGACTTTC; CDR3: CASSPTWGRGSGANVLTF
size: -; J: TRBJ2-1; V: TRBV5-1; D: TRBD1; DNA: TGCGCCAGCAGCCCTGACAGGGCTGCGTCATTCAATGAGCAGTTCTTC; CDR3: CASSPDRAASFNEQFF
size: few; J: TRBJ2-5; V: TRBV24-1; D: -; DNA: TGTGCCACCAGTGATTTGCCGTCAGGGGAGACCCAGTACTTC; CDR3: CATSDLPSGETQYF
size: -; J: TRBJ2-7; V: TRBV9; D: TRBD2; DNA: TGTGCCAGCAGCGTAGGGGATTCGGGGACTAGCGGGGCCGAGCAGTACTTC; CDR3: CASSVGDSGTSGAEQYF
size: -; J: TRBJ2-7; V: TRBV27; D: TRBD2; DNA: TGTGCCAGCGCCCTACTAGCGGGGGGTATCGACGAGCAGTACTTC; CDR3: CASALLAGGIDEQYF
size: -; J: TRBJ1-5; V: TRBV15; D: -; DNA: TGTGCCACCAGCAGAGAAGGGGCGGGGGGTCAGCCCCAGCATTTT; CDR3: CATSREGAGGQPQHF
size: -; J: TRBJ2-3; V: TRBV10-3; D: TRBD2; DNA: TGTGCCATCAGTGACGGGGGGGGCACAGATACGCAGTATTTT; CDR3: CAISDGGGTDTQYF
size: -; J: TRBJ1-6; V: TRBV9; D: -; DNA: TGTGCCAGCTCCCGGGAGGATTCACCCCTCCACTTT; CDR3: CASSREDSPLHF
size: once; J: TRBJ2-1; V: TRBV9; D: -; DNA: TGTGCCAGCAGTGCCACGGGACTGCAACTGAATGAGCAGTTCTTC; CDR3: CASSATGLQLNEQFF
size: -; J: TRBJ2-5; V: TRBV9; D: -; DNA: TGTGCCAGCAGCGTAGGGCGGTACCAAGAGACCCAGTACTTC; CDR3: CASSVGRYQETQYF
size: -; J: TRBJ2-1; V: TRBV6-2/TRBV6-3; D: -; DNA: TGTGCCAGCAGTTACCGCAAGACTAGTAACAATGAGCAGTTCTTC; CDR3: CASSYRKTSNNEQFF
size: -; J: TRBJ2-7; V: TRBV25-1; D: TRBD1; DNA: TGTGCCAGCAGCCGACAGGGAATGGTTCCAGCCTACGAGCAGTACTTC; CDR3: CASSRQGMVPAYEQYF
size: -; J: TRBJ2-1; V: TRBV6-4; D: TRBD2; DNA: TGTGCCAGCAGTGACGGAGGACTAGCTAAGCAGTTCTTC; CDR3: CASSDGGLAKQFF
size: -; J: TRBJ2-1; V: TRBV25-1; D: TRBD2; DNA: TGTGCCAGCAGTGAAAGGACTAGCGGACGCAATGAGCAGTTCTTC; CDR3: CASSERTSGRNEQFF
size: -; J: TRBJ1-1; V: TRBV2; D: -; DNA: TGTGCCAGCAGTGAAGGGGGGGGAGGCACTGAAGCTTTCTTT; CDR3: CASSEGGGGTEAFF
size: -; J: TRBJ2-2; V: TRBV24-1; D: -; DNA: TGTGCCACCAGTGATGGCAGCCGGGCCGGGGAGCTGTTTTTT; CDR3: CATSDGSRAGELFF
size: -; J: TRBJ1-5; V: TRBV5-4; D: -; DNA: TGTGCCAGCAGCTTTATGGGAGAGGGAGTGAAAGGGACCCAGCATTTT; CDR3: CASSFMGEGVKGTQHF
size: -; J: TRBJ2-1; V: TRBV24-1; D: TRBD2; DNA: TGTGCCACCAGTGACAATAGCGGGAGATCCTACAATGAGCAGTTCTTC; CDR3: CATSDNSGRSYNEQFF
size: -; J: TRBJ2-3; V: TRBV24-1; D: TRBD2; DNA: TGTGCCACCAGTGATTTTTGGACTAGCGGGAGCACAGATACGCAGTATTTT; CDR3: CATSDFWTSGSTDTQYF
size: -; J: TRBJ2-3; V: TRBV21-1; D: -; DNA: TGTGCCAGCAGCAAAAGCGGGAGGGAGAGTGATACGCAGTATTTT; CDR3: CASSKSGRESDTQYF
size: -; J: TRBJ2-7; V: TRBV15; D: -; DNA: TGTGCTACCTCCGCGGGAGGACTCAGGGGGTTCGAGCAGTACTTC; CDR3: CATSAGGLRGFEQYF
size: once; J: TRBJ1-2; V: TRBV30; D: -; DNA: TGTGCCTGGAGGAGTTACTATGGCTACACCTTC; CDR3: CAWRSYYGYTF
size: -; J: TRBJ2-2; V: TRBV7-3; D: -; DNA: TGTGCCAGCAGCCGAGTTATGACCGGGGAGCTGTTTTTT; CDR3: CASSRVMTGELFF
size: -; J: TRBJ2-4; V: TRBV10-3; D: TRBD1; DNA: TGTGCCATCAGTGAAGGGCGGCAGGGGGCTGACATTCAGTACTTC; CDR3: CAISEGRQGADIQYF
size: -; J: TRBJ2-7; V: TRBV29-1; D: -; DNA: TGCAGCTCGGGAGACTCGGCCTACGAGCAGTACTTC; CDR3: CSSGDSAYEQYF
size: -; J: TRBJ2-3; V: TRBV19; D: TRBD2; DNA: TGTGCCAGTAGTCTGGGACTACGGGCAGATACGCAGTATTTT; CDR3: CASSLGLRADTQYF
size: -; J: TRBJ1-3; V: TRBV9; D: -; DNA: TGTGCCAGCAGCGCAGGGATTTATGGAAACACCATATATTTT; CDR3: CASSAGIYGNTIYF
size: -; J: TRBJ2-6; V: TRBV28; D: -; DNA: TGTGCCAGCAGTACGGACAGCCTGGGGGGGGCCAACGTCCTGACTTTC; CDR3: CASSTDSLGGANVLTF
size: -; J: TRBJ2-3; V: TRBV3-1/TRBV3-2; D: TRBD2; DNA: TGTGCCAGCAGCCAGGAGAGCGGGAAGCTTTCCACTAGCACAGATACGCAGTATTTT; CDR3: CASSQESGKLSTSTDTQYF
size: -; J: TRBJ2-7; V: TRBV18; D: TRBD2; DNA: TGTGCCAGCTCACTGGGACTAGCGGGAGCTCGAGAGCAGTACTTC; CDR3: CASSLGLAGAREQYF
size: -; J: TRBJ2-7; V: TRBV6-5; D: -; DNA: TGTGCCAGCTCCTTTGGGGGAGGTGATACCTACGAGCAGTACTTC; CDR3: CASSFGGGDTYEQYF
size: -; J: TRBJ2-7; V: TRBV2; D: TRBD1; DNA: TGTGCCAGCAGTGAAATAATGGTGGGGACAGGGGCCTACGAGCAGTACTTC; CDR3: CASSEIMVGTGAYEQYF
size: once; J: TRBJ1-1; V: TRBV7-2; D: TRBD1; DNA: TGTGCCAGCAGCTTACTGACAGGGTGGACTGAAGCTTTCTTT; CDR3: CASSLLTGWTEAFF
size: once; J: TRBJ2-2; V: TRBV19; D: TRBD2; DNA: TGTGCCAGTAGCTCGACTAGCTTAAACACCGGGGAGCTGTTTTTT; CDR3: CASSSTSLNTGELFF
size: -; J: TRBJ2-3; V: TRBV2; D: TRBD2; DNA: TGTGCCAGCAGTGACCTAGCGGAGACGCAGTATTTT; CDR3: CASSDLAETQYF
size: -; J: TRBJ2-7; V: TRBV25-1; D: -; DNA: TGTGCCAGCAGTGATCGCAGCGAGCAGTACTTC; CDR3: CASSDRSEQYF
size: few; J: TRBJ1-1; V: TRBV6-5; D: -; DNA: TGTGCCAGCAAAGTTCTGGGGCCGAACACTGAAGCTTTCTTT; CDR3: CASKVLGPNTEAFF
size: -; J: TRBJ2-5; V: TRBV7-9; D: -; DNA: TGTGCCAGCAGCTTATCGGGTGAGACCCAGTACTTC; CDR3: CASSLSGETQYF
size: -; J: TRBJ2-7; V: TRBV6-5; D: -; DNA: TGTGCCAGCAGTTTGCAGCCGGGGTTGGGGCAGTACTTC; CDR3: CASSLQPGLGQYF